Shown below are 24 T cell receptor beta chains from a single sample sequenced in a study of T cell clonality in common variable immunodeficiency. Study findings and constraints: Reportedly, TCR beta sequences from common variable immunodeficiency showed fewer deletions and N-nucleotide insertions.

No antigen has been assigned to these receptors. Repertoires were generated with immunoSEQ multiplex PCR, while TCRdb's copy carries only in-frame clones and drops some. The sample is made up of about 28,000 clones, none counted only once. Sequencing was done on a sample of peripheral blood mononuclear cells. Receptor source: a human donor with common variable immunodeficiency.

Remarks on this clone: Read sequence stops 3 residues before the CDR3 end, and the germline J gene provides the missing end. The chain links TRBV30 to TRBJ1-3; unclear D gene. The germline gives CDR1 GTSNPN, CDR2 SVGIG (reference sequence). The CDR3 extends over 15 amino acids. Trimming left V 2 bases short and J 0 bases short, with 11 bases between. This CDR3 reads CAWSLPGSSGNTIYF. Incomplete CDR3 DNA: TGTGCCTGGAGTCTTCCGGGGAGCTCTGGAAACACC.

This clone has a handful of counts. The read is 3 residues too short to cover the CDR3 end, so that end is filled in from the germline J gene. The rearrangement uses TRBV7-3 and TRBJ2-3; 7 bases match TRBD2. The germline gives CDR1 SGHTA, CDR2 FQGTGA. With V trimmed by 5 bases and J by 1 base, 6 bases remained unmatched. This CDR3 region has 15 residues. The CDR3 loop reads CASSPYTSGTDTQYF. The DNA read from the CDR3 is TGTGCCAGCAGCCCGTATACTAGCGGCACAGATACG.

This clone was found a few times. The read is 3 residues too short to cover the CDR3 end, so that end is filled in from the germline J gene. The J gene is TRBJ1-1, the V gene TRBV30, with a tentative D call TRBD1 (5 bases). The CDR3 has 15 amino acids. Deletions cut 4 bases from V and 6 bases from J, with 21 bases between. Germline CDR1 reads GTSNPN; CDR2 reads SVGIG (reference sequence). CDR3 protein: CAWTAYLSGRSEAFF. CDR3 DNA, as far as it was read: TGTGCCTGGACCGCCTATCTTTCAGGGAGGTCTGAA.

Concerning this clone: The read halts 3 residues ahead of the CDR3 end, with the missing end drawn from the germline J gene. The V gene is TRBV5-6, the J gene TRBJ1-2; tentative D call: TRBD1 (5 bases). The germline gives CDR1 SGHDT, CDR2 YYEEEE. There are 13 residues in the CDR3. The DNA read from the CDR3 is TGTGCCAGCAGCTTGCAGGGAAGAGGCGGC. Protein product: CASSLQGRGG. The full CDR3 sequence reads CASSLQGRGGYTF.

This clone was seen a few times. The read gets to within 3 residues of the CDR3 end, and the germline J gene fills in the rest. The gene calls are TRBV7-2 and TRBJ2-5, with a possible D match to TRBD2 (6 bases). Trimming removed 9 bases from V and 2 bases from J, with 13 bases in between. The CDR3 sequence is 13 residues long. CDR1 and CDR2 from the germline V gene are SGHTA and FQGNSA. The DNA read from the CDR3 is TGTGCCAGTGGGGCAGGGAGGCAAGAGACC. This translates into CASGAGRQET. Given in full, the CDR3 is CASGAGRQETQYF.

This clone was seen a few times. The CDR3 sequence is CASSSTGVVNSPLHF. The CDR3 DNA, read in part, is TGTGCCAGCAGCTCCACAGGTGTCGTGAATTCACCC. The V call is TRBV7-9, the J call TRBJ1-6, with D tentatively TRBD1 (5 bases). The read terminates 3 residues ahead of where the CDR3 ends, so the germline J gene completes it. Germline assignment: CDR1 SEHNR and CDR2 FQNEAQ (reference sequence). This CDR3 has 15 residues. V lost 4 bases, J lost 7 bases, and 14 bases lay in between.

On this clone: The read finishes 3 residues shy of the CDR3 end, and the germline J gene is used to complete it. This sequence joins TRBV6-1 and TRBJ2-1, with 10 bases lining up with TRBD2. The CDR3 totals 15 residues. Germline-derived CDR1 and CDR2 are MNHNS and SASEGT. J was trimmed by 7 bases and V by 3 bases; bases with no gene match: 6. The CDR3 loop reads CASSDYSGGLNEQFF. The CDR3 bases that were read are TGTGCCAGCAGTGATTATAGCGGGGGGCTTAATGAG.

This clone was seen at least ten times. The missing CDR3 end, 3 residues past where the read stops, is filled in from the germline J gene. The rearrangement links TRBV19 to TRBJ2-3; the D gene is possibly TRBD1 (6 bases). Germline-derived CDR1 and CDR2 are LNHDA and SQIVND (reference sequence). This CDR3 has 14 amino acids. Trimming shortened V by 6 bases and J by 3 bases, and 13 bases separated the two germline ends. CDR3 bases read: TGTGCCAGTAGATTCAGGGGTAGTACAGATACG. Translating gives CASRFRGSTDT. The complete CDR3 protein is CASRFRGSTDTQYF.

This clone has only a few counts. The read finishes 3 residues shy of the CDR3 end, and the germline J gene is used to complete it. The rearrangement uses TRBV18 and TRBJ2-1; weak D call: TRBD2 (6 bases). The length of the CDR3 is 13 residues. Germline V gene lookup returns CDR1 KGHSH and CDR2 LQKENI. The V gene lost 3 bases and the J gene lost 8 bases, with 11 bases spanning the gap. The CDR3 DNA, read in part, is TGTGCCAGCTCACCCCTGGGGGGTCATGAG. Translating gives CASSPLGGHE. The full-length CDR3 reads as CASSPLGGHEQFF.

This clone occurred a few times. The read terminates 3 residues before the CDR3 end, so the remaining end is supplied by the germline J gene. The chain uses TRBV6-4 and TRBJ2-3; 9 nucleotides align to TRBD2. This CDR3 comprises 14 residues. Germline CDR1 and CDR2: MRHNA and SNTAGT. With V trimmed by 4 bases and J by 2 bases, 1 base remained unmatched. The CDR3 loop is CASSGGGATDTQYF. Incomplete CDR3 DNA: TGTGCCAGCAGTGGCGGGGGGGCCACAGATACG.

The table lists this clone with many counts. The CDR3 goes on 3 residues after the read ends, and that part is filled in from the germline J gene. The chain is built from TRBV18 and TRBJ1-1; D might be TRBD1 (6 bases). The CDR3 loop spans 17 amino acids. Germline values: CDR1 KGHSH, CDR2 LQKENI. V lost 5 bases and J 4 bases, leaving 23 bases between the germline ends. The part of the CDR3 DNA that was read is TGTGCCAGCTCATCCCCACGCGGAAGGAACAGGGCCACTGAA. Translation gives CASSSPRGRNRATE. The full-length CDR3 reads as CASSSPRGRNRATEAFF.

As regards this clone: Sequencing ends 3 residues short of the CDR3 end; the germline J gene provides the rest. This chain joins TRBV5-1 and TRBJ2-7; D remains unclear. Per the germline V gene, CDR1 is SGHRS and CDR2 is YFSETQ. Trimming cost V 5 bases and J 0 bases, with 18 bases left between them. The CDR3 loop spans 16 amino acids. Here the CDR3 reads CASSISLGSVSYEQYF. The sequenced part of the CDR3 DNA is TGCGCCAGCAGTATATCCTTGGGCTCAGTCTCCTACGAG.

This clone showed up just a few times. Read coverage stops 3 residues before the CDR3 terminus; the germline J gene supplies the remainder. The J gene is TRBJ2-1, the V gene TRBV7-9, with D maybe TRBD1 (6 bases). This CDR3 is built from 14 residues. Per the germline V gene, CDR1 is SEHNR and CDR2 is FQNEAQ (reference sequence). Trimming removed 5 bases from V and 4 bases from J, with 12 bases in between. CDR3: CASSRATGYNEQFF. The CDR3 bases that were read are TGTGCCAGCAGCCGTGCGACAGGTTACAATGAG.

This clone was seen only a few times. The CDR3 extends 3 residues past the end of the read, so its final part is completed from the germline J gene. The chain recombines TRBV7-6 with TRBJ1-4, with D possibly being TRBD1 (5 bases). The CDR3 consists of 13 residues. CDR1 is SGHVS and CDR2 is FNYEAQ in the germline V gene. Trimming shortened V by 1 base and J by 8 bases, and 8 bases separated the two germline ends. The CDR3 DNA, read in part, is TGTGCCAGCAGCTTAGACTGGGGCGAAAAA. It specifies CASSLDWGEK. The whole CDR3 sequence is CASSLDWGEKLFF.

About this clone itself: The read gets to within 3 residues of the CDR3 end, and the germline J gene fills in the rest. The chain couples TRBV19 to TRBJ2-7; D perhaps matches TRBD1 (6 bases). Germline V gene lookup returns CDR1 LNHDA and CDR2 SQIVND (reference sequence). The CDR3 runs to 13 residues. Deletions cut 6 bases from V and 4 bases from J, with 13 bases between. CDR3 DNA, as far as it was read: TGTGCCAGTAGCCGCCGGGACATTTACGAG. Its translation: CASSRRDIYE. The entire CDR3 protein is CASSRRDIYEQYF.

For this clone: This probably arose from a read error, given a far larger clone one base away. Read sequence stops 3 residues before the CDR3 end, and the germline J gene provides the missing end. This chain uses TRBV19 with TRBJ2-1; possibly TRBD2 for D (6 bases). The CDR3 runs to 17 residues. V was cut by 5 bases and J by 0 bases, with 17 bases left in between. Germline V gives CDR1 LNHDA, CDR2 SQIVND (reference sequence). This CDR3 is CASSPGASESSYNEQFF. CDR3 DNA (partial): TGTGCCAGTAGTCCCGGGGCTAGCGAGAGCTCCTACAATGAG.

This clone was seen a handful of times. The read ends 3 residues shy of where the CDR3 ends; the end is completed using the germline J gene. The rearrangement joins TRBV7-7 to TRBJ2-3, with no clear D. Trimming pared 1 base from V and 4 bases from J, leaving 12 bases between. Germline loops: CDR1 SSHAT, CDR2 FNYEAQ (reference sequence). The CDR3 contains 15 residues. The CDR3 bases that were read are TGTGCCAGCAGCTTAGGGCCGGCAAGGGCAGATACG. This translates into CASSLGPARADT. The whole CDR3 region reads CASSLGPARADTQYF.

This clone was detected a few times. The CDR3 is cut off 3 residues early in the read; its end comes from the germline J gene. The rearrangement joins TRBV19 to TRBJ1-5; TRBD1 matches 11 bases. CDR3 length: 16 residues. The germline V gene encodes CDR1 LNHDA and CDR2 SQIVND (reference sequence). V lost 10 bases to trimming and J lost 0 bases; unmatched junction nucleotides: 8. The CDR3 loop reads CATRTGGAGSNQPQHF. The sequenced part of the CDR3 DNA is TGTGCCACAAGGACAGGGGGCGCGGGTAGCAATCAGCCC.

A note on this clone: The read terminates 3 residues ahead of where the CDR3 ends, so the germline J gene completes it. The rearrangement links TRBV7-3 to TRBJ2-1, with TRBD2 matching 9 bases. The V and J ends lost 3 bases and 6 bases, in that order; junction bases with no gene match: 6. The CDR3 sequence is 15 residues long. Germline CDR1 is SGHTA and CDR2 is FQGTGA. This CDR3 is CASSLIPGLANEQFF. The DNA read from the CDR3 is TGTGCCAGCAGCTTGATTCCGGGACTAGCCAATGAG.

This clone was observed a handful of times. The read halts 3 residues ahead of the CDR3 end, with the missing end drawn from the germline J gene. This chain links TRBV5-6 with TRBJ2-2; D possibly corresponds to TRBD1 (6 bases). Trimming shortened V by 4 bases and J by 5 bases, and 15 bases separated the two germline ends. CDR3 size: 15 residues. CDR1 and CDR2 from the germline V gene are SGHDT and YYEEEE. Here the CDR3 reads CASSPQQGKTGELFF. The part of the CDR3 DNA that was read is TGTGCCAGCAGCCCCCAACAGGGCAAAACCGGGGAG.

Details on this clone: The read halts 3 residues ahead of the CDR3 end, with the missing end drawn from the germline J gene. The rearrangement uses TRBV6-2 or TRBV6-3 and TRBJ2-5; no definite D call. V was clipped by 6 bases and J by 3 bases, with 14 bases between them. Germline V lookup: CDR1 MNHEY, CDR2 SVGEGT. The CDR3 is made up of 14 amino acids. The CDR3 reads CASRLGRAKETQYF. The CDR3 DNA, read in part, is TGTGCCAGCAGGCTTGGTCGAGCGAAAGAGACC.

This clone was recorded many times. The read terminates 3 residues before the CDR3 end, so the remaining end is supplied by the germline J gene. This chain uses TRBV20-1 with TRBJ2-2; 8 bases fit TRBD1. CDR3 length: 16 residues. The germline CDR1 and CDR2 sequences are DFQATT and SNEGSKA (reference sequence). V shed 0 bases, J shed 1 base, and the junction held 4 bases outside the gene matches. The CDR3 DNA, read in part, is TGCAGTGCTAGAGATGCAGGGGGCGAGAACACCGGGGAG. This encodes CSARDAGGENTGE. The full CDR3 sequence reads CSARDAGGENTGELFF.

With regard to this clone: The read terminates 3 residues ahead of where the CDR3 ends, so the germline J gene completes it. The chain is built from TRBV30 and TRBJ2-7; no reliable D call. Germline loops: CDR1 GTSNPN, CDR2 SVGIG (reference sequence). The CDR3 loop spans 13 amino acids. Trimming shortened V by 3 bases and J by 3 bases, and 12 bases separated the two germline ends. The CDR3 bases that were read are TGTGCCTGGAGCCTAAAGGGTGGCTACGAG. Its translation: CAWSLKGGYE. The full CDR3 protein reads CAWSLKGGYEQYF.

On this clone: The read terminates 3 residues before the CDR3 end, so the remaining end is supplied by the germline J gene. This chain links TRBV6-2 or TRBV6-3 with TRBJ1-5, with D perhaps TRBD1 (5 bases). V was clipped by 11 bases and J by 6 bases, with 26 bases between them. CDR3 length: 16 residues. The V gene's germline CDR1 is MNHEY and CDR2 SVGEGT. CDR3: CALLRGQDQGCQPQHF. The sequenced part of the CDR3 DNA is TGTGCCCTCCTGAGGGGCCAGGACCAGGGATGTCAGCCC.